The 19 T cell receptor beta chains in this list originate from one sample, sequenced in a study of blood T cells in healthy people across ages (dated by TCRdb to about 2015). Preparation of the library involved 5' RACE. For sequencing, an Illumina HiSeq 2500 was employed. The second PCR ran for roughly 7 to 11 cycles and used a J-beta primer mix along with a sample-barcoded 5' primer. The raw public reads went through TCRdb reprocessing: fastp at Q25, MiXCR clone calling, in-frame beta chains kept. One record per CDR3 amino acid sequence lists the most common genes and DNA. A total of some 1,000,000 distinct CDR3 sequences appear in this sample, 20% to 25% of them only once. The ten largest make up about 0.72% of the sample. The data were also submitted as part of a second study, on T cells of mothers and their children.

Sample: blood. These receptors came from a girl aged 2-15 years in good health.

This clonotype occurred a few times. The chain carries TRBV29-1 and TRBJ1-3, with 8 bases aligning to TRBD1. The J segment lost 1 base and the V segment lost 6 bases, leaving 8 bases of the junction unmatched. The CDR3 extends over 15 amino acids. In germline, CDR1 is SQVTM, CDR2 ANQGSEA. The CDR3 loop is CSVVGDRISGNTIYF. In nucleotides, the CDR3 is TGCAGCGTCGTCGGGGACAGGATATCTGGAAACACCATATATTTT.

The V and J genes are TRBV6-1 and TRBJ1-2; D not resolved. V was shortened by 2 bases and J by 8 bases, with 12 bases between the two germline ends. The germline gives CDR1 MNHNS, CDR2 SASEGT. The CDR3 extends over 13 amino acids. CDR3 sequence (DNA): TGTGCCAGCAGTGAAACGGTGAGCGTCGGCTACACCTTC. Translation: CASSETVSVGYTF.

This clonotype has only a few counts. This sequence joins TRBV5-6 and TRBJ2-3; 7 bases are a match to TRBD2. Germline V gene lookup returns CDR1 SGHDT and CDR2 YYEEEE. The trim removed 1 base at V and 0 bases at J, leaving 5 bases unmatched. The CDR3 has 16 residues. Written as DNA, the CDR3 is TGTGCCAGCAGCTTGATTTCGGGGGGAAGCACAGATACGCAGTATTTT. Its protein is CASSLISGGSTDTQYF.

This clonotype was seen a few times. The chain links TRBV27 to TRBJ2-3; D might be TRBD2 (6 bases). This CDR3 region has 15 residues. Germline V lookup: CDR1 MNHEY, CDR2 SMNVEV (reference sequence). The V gene lost 4 bases and the J gene lost 0 bases, with 11 bases spanning the gap. Here the CDR3 DNA reads TGTGCCAGCAGTTACGCGGGGCCGAGCACAGATACGCAGTATTTT. Its protein product is CASSYAGPSTDTQYF.

In this sample, this clonotype turned up a few times. The chain recombines TRBV4-3 with TRBJ1-5; a possible D gene is TRBD1 (6 bases). The V and J ends lost 0 bases and 4 bases respectively, with 10 bases between them. This CDR3 is built from 15 residues. Germline V gene data show CDR1 as LGHNA and CDR2 as YSLEER. The CDR3 protein is CASSQDWTANQPQHF. The CDR3 bases are TGCGCCAGCAGCCAAGATTGGACAGCTAATCAGCCCCAGCATTTT.

The chain carries TRBV6-1 and TRBJ2-4; D possibly matches TRBD1 or TRBD2 (6 bases each). V was trimmed by 8 bases and J by 15 bases, leaving 26 bases between them. The V gene's germline CDR1 is MNHNS and CDR2 SASEGT. This CDR3 contains 14 residues. The CDR3 region has the DNA TGTGCCAGCCAAGAGTACAGATTTGACAGGCGGGGGTACTTC. This codes for CASQEYRFDRRGYF.

The chain recombines TRBV5-5 with TRBJ1-5, with a tentative D call TRBD1 (5 bases). This CDR3 has 16 amino acids. From germline, CDR1 is SGHKS and CDR2 YYEKEE (reference sequence). Trimming took 5 bases from V and 1 from J, leaving 16 bases between them. The CDR3 protein is CASRRTGGESNQPQHF. In nucleotides, the CDR3 is TGTGCCAGCAGACGGACGGGGGGGGAAAGCAATCAGCCCCAGCATTTT. The whole variable domain, filled in from reference TRBV5-5 and TRBJ1-5, reads DAGVTQSPTHLIKTRGQQVTLRCSPISGHKSVSWYQQVLGQGPQFIFQYYEKEERGRGNFPDRFSARQFPNYSSELNVNALLLGDSALYLCASRRTGGESNQPQHFGDGTRLSIL.

This clonotype has just a few counts. This chain joins TRBV28 and TRBJ2-6; 9 nucleotides align to TRBD1. This CDR3 contains 18 residues. V lost 5 bases, J lost 2 bases, and 10 bases stayed unmatched. The germline V gene has CDR1 MDHEN and CDR2 SYDVKM. Here the CDR3 DNA reads TGTGCCAGCAGTCTCACGGGGACAGGGTCCCCTGGGGCCAACGTCCTGACTTTC. This sequence encodes CASSLTGTGSPGANVLTF.

This clonotype was found a few times. The chain couples TRBV7-8 to TRBJ1-4; the D is unclear. Germline V gives CDR1 SGHVS, CDR2 FQNEAQ. The CDR3 length is 14 residues. V was pared by 0 bases and J by 7 bases, with 9 bases between. As DNA, the CDR3 is TGTGCCAGCAGCTTAGCGGTTAATGGTGAAAAACTGTTTTTT. As protein: CASSLAVNGEKLFF.

Note on this clonotype: The CDR3 ends on some other residue instead of the conserved phenylalanine or tryptophan, so this is likely a read error. This sequence joins TRBV18 and TRBJ2-7; D may be TRBD2 (6 bases). The CDR3 has 16 amino acids. Trimming removed 4 bases at V and 2 bases at J, with 18 bases between. Germline CDR1 and CDR2: KGHSH and LQKENI. The CDR3 reads CASSLLLAKNTYEQYL. For the CDR3, the DNA is TGTGCCAGCTCACTTTTACTAGCTAAGAACACCTACGAGCAGTACCTC.

This chain joins TRBV20-1 and TRBJ2-3; D might be TRBD2 (7 bases). Trimming took 2 bases from V and 6 from J, leaving 21 bases between them. Germline values: CDR1 DFQATT, CDR2 SNEGSKA (reference sequence). The CDR3 contains 16 residues. The DNA for the CDR3 is TGCAGTGCTAGATCATCGGCGGCAGGGAGGGGGGATACGCAGTATTTT. Protein: CSARSSAAGRGDTQYF.

The V and J genes are TRBV6-2 or TRBV6-3 and TRBJ2-5; 10 bases match TRBD2. The germline gives CDR1 MNHEY, CDR2 SVGEGT. The trim removed 10 bases at V and 5 bases at J, leaving 13 bases unmatched. CDR3 size: 15 residues. The CDR3 DNA reads as TGTGCCACATCCCTGACCGGGACTAGCGAGGAGACCCAGTACTTC. As protein: CATSLTGTSEETQYF.

The V gene is TRBV28, the J gene TRBJ2-5, with 14 bases lining up with TRBD2. The end of the DNA is better explained by TRBJ2-1, so the J call may be wrong. This CDR3 comprises 19 residues. CDR1 and CDR2 from the germline V gene are MDHEN and SYDVKM. CDR3 nucleotides: TGTGCCAGCAGCCCGCCGGGACTAGCGGGGGCCAGCTCCTACAATGAGCAGTTCTTC. The encoded protein is CASSPPGLAGASSYNEQFF.

The chain couples TRBV28 to TRBJ1-2; D perhaps matches TRBD1 (5 bases). Germline assignment: CDR1 MDHEN and CDR2 SYDVKM. V dropped 3 bases and J dropped 4 bases, with 15 bases sitting between them. The CDR3 loop spans 15 amino acids. CDR3 amino acids: CASSFGGGGGYGYTF. The CDR3 nucleotides are TGTGCCAGCAGTTTCGGGGGGGGTGGAGGCTATGGCTACACCTTC.

This chain uses TRBV3-1 with TRBJ2-5; unclear D gene. The V end lost 4 bases, the J end lost 4 bases, and 19 bases lay between the germline ends. Germline V lookup: CDR1 LGHDT, CDR2 YNNKEL (reference sequence). The CDR3 is 16 amino acids. DNA for the CDR3: TGTGCCAGCAGCCTCTATACAGACAATCTGGGAGAGACCCAGTACTTC. It specifies CASSLYTDNLGETQYF.

This clonotype was detected many times. V gene TRBV11-2 combines with J gene TRBJ1-2; weak D call: TRBD1 (6 bases). The CDR3 runs to 16 residues. The V and J ends lost 1 base and 4 bases respectively, with 16 bases between them. Germline CDR1 SGHAT, CDR2 FQNNGV. The CDR3 nucleotides are TGTGCCAGCAGCTTAGGAAGGGGGGAGTGGAGCTATGGCTACACCTTC. Its translation: CASSLGRGEWSYGYTF.

The J gene is TRBJ2-1, the V gene TRBV20-1; D uncertain. The germline V gene has CDR1 DFQATT and CDR2 SNEGSKA (reference sequence). The V and J ends lost 1 base and 7 bases respectively, with 11 bases between them. This CDR3 region has 13 residues. This chain's CDR3 is CSARVANDNEQFF. The DNA for the CDR3 is TGCAGTGCTAGAGTTGCAAACGATAATGAGCAGTTCTTC.

The V call is TRBV20-1, the J call TRBJ2-7; TRBD2 matches 7 bases. Germline V gene lookup returns CDR1 DFQATT and CDR2 SNEGSKA (reference sequence). The CDR3 contains 14 residues. The V segment lost 6 bases and the J segment 4 bases; nucleotides outside the gene matches: 12. The CDR3 spells CSAAPWGRDYEQYF. In DNA, the CDR3 is TGCAGTGCAGCACCTTGGGGGAGGGATTACGAGCAGTACTTC.

This clonotype was detected a few times. The DNA for the CDR3 is TGTGCCAGCAGCTCAGATATTGGCAATGAGCAGTTCTTC. It is translated as CASSSDIGNEQFF. The V gene is TRBV7-3, the J gene TRBJ2-1; unclear D gene. Trimming removed 4 bases from V and 6 bases from J, with 10 bases in between. The germline gives CDR1 SGHTA, CDR2 FQGTGA. The CDR3 is 13 amino acids.